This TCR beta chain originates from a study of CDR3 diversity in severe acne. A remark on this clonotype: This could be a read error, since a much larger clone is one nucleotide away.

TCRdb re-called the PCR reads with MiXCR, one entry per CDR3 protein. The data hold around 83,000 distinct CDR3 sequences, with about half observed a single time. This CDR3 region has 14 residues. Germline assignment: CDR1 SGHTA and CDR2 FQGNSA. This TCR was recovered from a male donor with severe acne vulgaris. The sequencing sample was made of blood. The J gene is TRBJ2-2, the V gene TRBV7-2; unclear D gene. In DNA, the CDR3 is TGTGCCTGCAGCCACCGACAGAACACCGGGGAGCTGTTTTTT. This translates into CACSHRQNTGELFF. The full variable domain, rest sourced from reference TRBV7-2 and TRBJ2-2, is GAGVSQSPSNKVTEKGKDVELRCDPISGHTALYWYRQSLGQGLEFLIYFQGNSAPDKSGLPSDRFSAERTGGSVSTLTIQRTQQEDSAVYLCACSHRQNTGELFFGEGSRLTVL.